The 25 T cell receptor beta chains below come from one sample, sequenced in a study of T cell responses to AZD1222 COVID-19 vaccine. TCRdb keeps only in-frame clones here, not all; method: immunoSEQ multiplex PCR. The sample has 91,000 or so clones, 80% to 95% seen once. The source was peripheral blood, collected 28 days after the second AZD1222 dose. All receptors derive from an adult who received the AZD1222 COVID-19 vaccine.

CDR3 in DNA: TGTGCAAGTCGCTTAGCGCTAACGGATTCACCCCTCCACTTT. It specifies CASRLALTDSPLHF. The chain uses TRBV12-2 and TRBJ1-6. TRBV12-2 is marked as a pseudogene. The CDR3 covers 14 residues.

Points on this clone: The junction departs from germline at one end; a sequencing error may be responsible. V gene TRBV5-1 combines with J gene TRBJ1-2; D call uncertain. This CDR3 is 17 amino acids long. The germline V gene has CDR1 SGHRS and CDR2 YFSETQ. CDR3 sequence (DNA): TGCACCAGCAGCGCGGAACATCAGGCTTCATCTAACTATGGCTACACCTTC. Protein: CTSSAEHQASSNYGYTF.

This chain joins TRBV11-2 and TRBJ1-1; 9 nucleotides agree with TRBD1. The V and J ends lost 8 bases and 5 bases, in that order; junction bases with no gene match: 12. Germline CDR1 and CDR2: SGHAT and FQNNGV. This CDR3 spans 15 amino acids. Here the CDR3 reads CASDNKYRGRTEAFF. The CDR3 nucleotides are TGTGCCAGCGATAATAAATACAGGGGGCGAACTGAAGCTTTCTTT.

This chain links TRBV7-8 with TRBJ2-1; 9 nucleotides agree with TRBD2. V lost 1 base to trimming and J lost 6 bases; unmatched junction nucleotides: 4. The V gene's germline CDR1 is SGHVS and CDR2 FQNEAQ. The CDR3 is 15 residues long. The CDR3 loop reads CASSLDSSGVNEQFF. DNA for the CDR3: TGTGCCAGCAGCTTAGATTCTAGCGGGGTCAATGAGCAGTTCTTC.

This chain joins TRBV6-6 and TRBJ2-5; D uncertain. V was trimmed by 0 bases and J by 5 bases, leaving 16 bases between them. CDR3 length equals 16 residues. Germline V lookup: CDR1 MNHNY, CDR2 SVGAGI (reference sequence). The CDR3 sequence is CASSYSSSFPPETQYF. The DNA of the CDR3 is TGTGCCAGCAGTTACTCGAGTTCGTTCCCCCCCGAGACCCAGTACTTC.

V and J are TRBV12-3 or TRBV12-4 and TRBJ2-4, with D tentatively TRBD2 (6 bases). V lost 2 bases and J 9 bases, leaving 8 bases between the germline ends. The CDR3 is made up of 12 amino acids. CDR3 in DNA: TGTGCCAGCAGTTTAACGGAGGGCATTCAGTACTTC. It codes for CASSLTEGIQYF.

V usage is TRBV19 and J usage is TRBJ1-1; D may be TRBD1 (6 bases). Germline V gene sequence: CDR1 LNHDA, CDR2 SQIVND (reference sequence). V lost 6 bases, J lost 5 bases, and 22 bases lay in between. The CDR3 is made up of 16 amino acids. CDR3 bases: TGTGCCAGTAGCACGATCGGGGGGCGGATTGTTACTGAAGCTTTCTTT. Protein product: CASSTIGGRIVTEAFF.

This rearrangement joins TRBV7-7 to TRBJ2-5; maybe TRBD2 (6 bases). The V gene's germline CDR1 is SSHAT and CDR2 FNYEAQ (reference sequence). The CDR3 has 15 residues. The V and J ends lost 6 bases and 3 bases respectively, with 17 bases between them. The CDR3 DNA reads TGTGCCAGCAGTCCCGGGTGGGGGGTTAAAGAGACCCAGTACTTC. Protein sequence: CASSPGWGVKETQYF.

V usage is TRBV30 and J usage is TRBJ2-3; D might be TRBD1 or TRBD2, each matching 5 bases. The V gene's germline CDR1 is GTSNPN and CDR2 SVGIG (reference sequence). The germline V and J ends were trimmed by 0 bases and 6 bases, with 13 bases remaining between them. CDR3 length: 14 residues. CDR3 nucleotides: TGTGCCTGGAGTGTAGGGGACCTCAGGGATACGCAGTATTTT. Translation: CAWSVGDLRDTQYF.

This chain uses TRBV2 with TRBJ1-1, with TRBD1 matching 7 bases. The germline V gene encodes CDR1 SNHLY and CDR2 FYNNEI. After removal of 6 bases from V and 1 base from J, the junction contained 5 bases not matched to a gene. This CDR3 spans 14 amino acids. The CDR3 sequence: CASRGTAGNTEAFF. The CDR3 bases are TGTGCCAGCAGGGGGACAGCGGGGAACACTGAAGCTTTCTTT.

The chain has TRBV19 and TRBJ1-5, with D perhaps matching TRBD1 (6 bases). The CDR3 is 15 amino acids. Germline CDR1 reads LNHDA; CDR2 reads SQIVND (reference sequence). The germline V and J ends were trimmed by 9 bases and 4 bases, with 19 bases remaining between them. CDR3 sequence: CASRLSPGTNQPQHF. The CDR3 coding sequence is TGTGCCAGCCGCCTGAGTCCAGGGACAAATCAGCCCCAGCATTTT.

The chain recombines TRBV5-1 with TRBJ2-1; 8 bases fit TRBD2. From germline, CDR1 is SGHRS and CDR2 YFSETQ. V shed 0 bases, J shed 8 bases, and the junction held 13 bases outside the gene matches. CDR3 size: 17 residues. In DNA, the CDR3 is TGCGCCAGCAGCTTGGCGGGAGGAGCGGGGGCCGGGTATGAGCAGTTCTTC. Translating it yields CASSLAGGAGAGYEQFF.

J is TRBJ1-2 and V is TRBV6-5; 10 bases fit TRBD1. CDR1 and CDR2 (germline): MNHEY, SVGAGI. This CDR3 has 14 amino acids. V trimming: 8 bases; J trimming: 8 bases; junction bases outside the gene matches: 11. The CDR3 sequence: CASLGQGPRRGYTF. The CDR3 coding sequence is TGTGCCAGCCTGGGACAGGGGCCCCGTCGGGGCTACACCTTC.

The rearrangement joins TRBV28 to TRBJ1-4; 8 bases are shared with TRBD1. The CDR3 runs 18 residues. Per germline, CDR1 MDHEN and CDR2 SYDVKM. The V gene end was trimmed by 5 bases and the J gene end by 0 bases; junction bases not matched to a gene: 11. Written as DNA, the CDR3 is TGTGCCAGCAGTGTTCCGGGACAGGTTCCTTCAACTAATGAAAAACTGTTTTTT. Translating it yields CASSVPGQVPSTNEKLFF.

V and J are TRBV12-5 and TRBJ2-3; 11 bases align to TRBD2. The CDR3 length is 15 residues. From germline, CDR1 is LGHNT and CDR2 FRNRAP. V was pared by 2 bases and J by 4 bases, with 2 bases of the junction left unmatched. The CDR3 is CASGLPSGGPDTQYF. As DNA, the CDR3 is TGTGCTAGTGGTTTGCCTAGCGGGGGGCCAGATACGCAGTATTTT.

The chain recombines TRBV15 with TRBJ2-5; D possibly corresponds to TRBD2 (7 bases). This CDR3 is 16 amino acids long. V shed 3 bases and J shed 5 bases, with 19 bases lying between them. CDR1 is LNHNV and CDR2 is YYDKDF in the germline V gene (reference sequence). This chain's CDR3 is CATSRMATGGRETQYF. The CDR3 DNA sequence: TGTGCCACCAGCAGGATGGCAACGGGGGGCCGGGAGACCCAGTACTTC. The whole variable domain, filled in from reference TRBV15 and TRBJ2-5, reads DAMVIQNPRYQVTQFGKPVTLSCSQTLNHNVMYWYQQKSSQAPKLLFHYYDKDFNNEADTPDNFQSRRPNTSFCFLDIRSPGLGDTAMYLCATSRMATGGRETQYFGPGTRLLVL.

This chain uses TRBV6-5 with TRBJ2-5; TRBD2 is a possible D gene (5 bases). Trimming stripped 8 bases from V and 5 bases from J, with 12 bases between. The CDR3 contains 12 residues. Germline V CDR1 and CDR2: MNHEY, SVGAGI. The CDR3 sequence: CASEGVWETQYF. As DNA, the CDR3 is TGTGCCAGCGAGGGCGTATGGGAGACCCAGTACTTC.

The chain carries TRBV19 and TRBJ1-2; D unclear. Germline assignment: CDR1 LNHDA and CDR2 SQIVND (reference sequence). The CDR3 is made up of 11 amino acids. V gave up 5 bases and J gave up 4 bases, with 5 bases separating them. The CDR3 DNA reads TGTGCCAGTAGTGGCGGCTATGGCTACACCTTC. Encoded protein: CASSGGYGYTF. Full variable domain (rest looked up from reference TRBV19 and TRBJ1-2): DGGITQSPKYLFRKEGQNVTLSCEQNLNHDAMYWYRQDPGQGLRLIYYSQIVNDFQKGDIAEGYSVSREKKESFPLTVTSAQKNPTAFYLCASSGGYGYTFGSGTRLTVV.

The chain combines TRBV3-1 (or the pseudogene TRBV3-2) with TRBJ1-2; TRBD1 agrees at 11 bases. CDR1 is LGHDT and CDR2 is YNNKEL in the germline V gene (reference sequence). Trimming at V came to 1 base and at J to 4 bases, leaving 8 bases not matched to a gene. The CDR3 covers 17 residues. CDR3 in DNA: TGTGCCAGCAGCCAAGCCCGGACAGGGGGCTGGGGCTATGGCTACACCTTC. Translated, it gives CASSQARTGGWGYGYTF.

The chain has TRBV7-9 and TRBJ1-1, with D perhaps matching TRBD1 (5 bases). From germline, CDR1 is SEHNR and CDR2 FQNEAQ (reference sequence). Trimming pared 6 bases from V and 2 bases from J, leaving 13 bases between. CDR3 length: 14 amino acids. In DNA, the CDR3 is TGTGCCAGCAGTCTGTCCCAGGGCAACACTGAAGCTTTCTTT. It is translated as CASSLSQGNTEAFF.

This rearrangement joins TRBV3-1 (or the pseudogene TRBV3-2) to TRBJ1-2, with 7 bases fitting TRBD1. The CDR3 length is 16 residues. The V segment lost 1 base and the J segment 4 bases; nucleotides outside the gene matches: 9. In germline, CDR1 is LGHDT, CDR2 YNNKEL (reference sequence). CDR3: CASSQGQGVPVYGYTF. CDR3 nucleotides: TGTGCCAGCAGCCAAGGGCAGGGGGTCCCCGTCTATGGCTACACCTTC.

The genes are TRBV5-4 and TRBJ1-2; D not certain. From germline, CDR1 is SGHNT and CDR2 YYREEE (reference sequence). Trimming took off 5 bases at V and 0 bases at J, with 8 bases between the two ends. This CDR3 spans 13 amino acids. The CDR3 sequence is CASRGEANYGYTF. The DNA of the CDR3 is TGTGCCAGCAGGGGAGAGGCTAACTATGGCTACACCTTC.

This sequence joins TRBV6-6 and TRBJ2-7; tentative D call: TRBD1 (6 bases). Trimming removed 7 bases from V and 5 bases from J, with 15 bases in between. The CDR3 covers 13 residues. The germline gives CDR1 MNHNY, CDR2 SVGAGI (reference sequence). CDR3 nucleotide sequence: TGTGCCAGCACTCTCAGGGGTACCCACGAGCAGTACTTC. This sequence encodes CASTLRGTHEQYF.

The V call is TRBV27, the J call TRBJ2-5; no clear D. Germline V gives CDR1 MNHEY, CDR2 SMNVEV (reference sequence). The length of the CDR3 is 16 residues. The V end was cut by 5 bases, the J end by 3 bases, with 19 bases between. The CDR3 DNA reads TGTGCCAGCAGTGCCCTCGGTGGCTATAATAAAGAGACCCAGTACTTC. Residues: CASSALGGYNKETQYF.

The chain uses TRBV7-3 and TRBJ2-3; 13 bases are a match to TRBD2. The germline gives CDR1 SGHTA, CDR2 FQGTGA. There are 15 residues in the CDR3. The J segment lost 6 bases and the V segment lost 5 bases, leaving 5 bases of the junction unmatched. CDR3 residues: CASSLLAGGQDTQYF. The CDR3, as DNA: TGTGCCAGCAGCCTACTAGCGGGAGGGCAGGATACGCAGTATTTT.